Each of the 12 T cell receptor beta chains below was sequenced from the same sample in a study of T cell responses to AZD1222 COVID-19 vaccine. Clones were read by immunoSEQ multiplex PCR, and TCRdb kept only the in-frame ones, dropping some. The sample lists more than 100,000 clones; 80% to 90% were seen once. The sample consisted of peripheral blood, taken on day 0 of AZD1222 vaccination. These receptors were obtained from an adult in good health.

The CDR3 reads CSGGTGVGEQYF. The CDR3 DNA is TGCAGCGGGGGGACTGGTGTCGGCGAGCAGTACTTC. The rearrangement joins TRBV29-1 to TRBJ2-7; tentative D call: TRBD2 (6 bases). From germline, CDR1 is SQVTM and CDR2 ANQGSEA. The V and J ends lost 7 bases and 6 bases respectively, with 16 bases between them. The CDR3 runs 12 residues.

The chain uses TRBV6-2 or TRBV6-3 and TRBJ2-1; 14 bases map to TRBD2. Germline V gene sequence: CDR1 MNHEY, CDR2 SVGEGT. CDR3 length: 15 residues. With 5 bases clipped from V and 7 bases from J, the junction kept 4 bases outside the gene matches. The CDR3 spells CASSAGLAGVNEQFF. The CDR3 DNA is TGTGCCAGCAGTGCGGGACTAGCGGGGGTTAATGAGCAGTTCTTC.

CDR3 sequence: CASSLGEAGTQYF. As DNA, the CDR3 is TGTGCCAGCAGCTTGGGCGAGGCGGGGACGCAGTATTTT. The rearrangement uses TRBV11-2 and TRBJ2-3, with D possibly TRBD2 on 6 matching bases. The CDR3 sequence is 13 residues long. Germline lookup yields CDR1 SGHAT and CDR2 FQNNGV. Trimming removed 3 bases from V and 9 bases from J, with 13 bases in between.

This clone came up once. V is TRBV7-9 and J is TRBJ2-1; D gene ambiguous. The CDR3 runs 15 residues. Germline V CDR1 and CDR2: SEHNR, FQNEAQ (reference sequence). Trimming shortened V by 4 bases and J by 0 bases, and 10 bases separated the two germline ends. CDR3 sequence: CASSYPGISYNEQFF. The CDR3 region has the DNA TGTGCCAGCAGCTACCCCGGAATCTCCTACAATGAGCAGTTCTTC.

The rearrangement uses TRBV28 and TRBJ2-3; TRBD1 matches 8 bases. J was trimmed by 2 bases and V by 5 bases; bases with no gene match: 6. CDR3 length equals 15 residues. Germline V lookup: CDR1 MDHEN, CDR2 SYDVKM. The CDR3 reads CASSPDRAHTDTQYF. The DNA for the CDR3 is TGTGCCAGCAGTCCGGACAGGGCCCACACAGATACGCAGTATTTT.

The chain couples TRBV5-1 to TRBJ1-1; D uncertain. This CDR3 spans 14 amino acids. From germline, CDR1 is SGHRS and CDR2 YFSETQ. The V and J ends lost 1 base and 1 base respectively, with 8 bases between them. The CDR3 sequence is CASSLIGENTEAFF. The CDR3 DNA follows: TGCGCCAGCAGCTTGATCGGGGAGAACACTGAAGCTTTCTTT. Full variable domain (rest looked up from reference TRBV5-1 and TRBJ1-1): KAGVTQTPRYLIKTRGQQVTLSCSPISGHRSVSWYQQTPGQGLQFLFEYFSETQRNKGNFPGRFSGRQFSNSRSEMNVSTLELGDSALYLCASSLIGENTEAFFGQGTRLTVV.

This chain joins TRBV7-2 and TRBJ1-2; the D is unclear. The V gene's germline CDR1 is SGHTA and CDR2 FQGNSA. V was clipped by 1 base and J by 2 bases, with 5 bases between them. There are 13 residues in the CDR3. CDR3 DNA sequence: TGTGCCAGCAGCTTAGTTCCAAACTATGGCTACACCTTC. Residues: CASSLVPNYGYTF.

The chain carries TRBV15 and TRBJ2-3; D uncertain. Trimming took 4 bases from V and 3 from J, leaving 11 bases between them. Germline assignment: CDR1 LNHNV and CDR2 YYDKDF (reference sequence). This CDR3 is 14 amino acids long. CDR3 coding DNA: TGTGCCACCAGCAATGAGGACCCTACAGATACGCAGTATTTT. It specifies CATSNEDPTDTQYF.

CDR3 bases: TGTGCCAGCAGCTTCATAGGTTCACCCCTCCACTTT. It specifies CASSFIGSPLHF. The chain carries TRBV5-4 and TRBJ1-6, with D hard to call. In germline, CDR1 is SGHNT, CDR2 YYREEE (reference sequence). CDR3 length: 12 residues. The V and J ends lost 2 bases and 9 bases respectively, with 6 bases between them.

This chain links TRBV19 with TRBJ2-1; tentative D call: TRBD2 (6 bases). V lost 4 bases and J 8 bases, leaving 18 bases between the germline ends. The CDR3 sequence is 15 residues long. CDR1 and CDR2 from the germline V gene are LNHDA and SQIVND (reference sequence). The CDR3 coding sequence is TGTGCCAGTAGTAGCGCCGGGACTGTCCGGTATGAGCAGTTCTTC. It translates to CASSSAGTVRYEQFF.

CDR3 in DNA: TGTGCCAGCAGCACGGACTGGGGGGCCACCACAGATACGCAGTATTTT. Translated: CASSTDWGATTDTQYF. The chain recombines TRBV9 with TRBJ2-3; D assignment may be TRBD1 or TRBD2 (6 bases each). Trimming stripped 4 bases from V and 2 bases from J, with 17 bases between. Germline V gene data show CDR1 as SGDLS and CDR2 as YYNGEE. The CDR3 has 16 residues.

This clone was detected a few times. The chain carries TRBV24-1 and TRBJ2-1; tentatively, D is TRBD1 (5 bases). Germline values: CDR1 KGHDR, CDR2 SFDVKD. This CDR3 has 14 amino acids. Trimming took 3 bases from V and 5 from J, leaving 10 bases between them. This chain's CDR3 is CATSDTQGDNEQFF. CDR3 DNA: TGTGCCACCAGTGATACCCAAGGGGACAATGAGCAGTTCTTC.